The entry that follows covers one T cell receptor (beta chain) sequence. What it binds is unknown. This sample was taken from a study of T cell responses to AZD1222 COVID-19 vaccine. Overall study results and limits: The donor group comprised mostly white British people and more females; the analysis possibly underestimated clonal diversity. It was only after the peak T cell response that any repertoires were sampled. Spike-specific TCR breadth and depth both grew after two AZD1222 doses.

The CDR3 has 15 residues. Germline loops: CDR1 MGHRA, CDR2 YSYEKL. V lost 2 bases to trimming and J lost 5 bases; unmatched junction nucleotides: 6. The table came from immunoSEQ multiplex PCR; TCRdb's copy has only in-frame clones and leaves some out. This table has tens of thousands of clones, roughly 88% appearing once. The rearrangement joins TRBV4-1 to TRBJ1-5, with 7 nucleotides matching TRBD1. This clonotype originated in an adult in good health. This specimen consisted of peripheral blood, obtained on day 0 of AZD1222 vaccination. CDR3 coding DNA: TGCGCCAGCAGCCAACTCCGGGACAGCCATCAGCCCCAGCATTTT. It translates to CASSQLRDSHQPQHF.